This T cell receptor beta chain was obtained from a study of blood T cell repertoires in COVID-19. Study as a whole: Collection of acute and convalescent COVID-19 samples took place in the United States, Italy and Spain. T cells, B-cell-depleted T cells, or PBMCs provided the cDNA or gDNA that served as material.

In the original processing: By means of reference gene primer amplification, nucleated cell counts were estimated. TCRdb's copy holds only in-frame clones and misses some; the assay was immunoSEQ multiplex PCR. V and J calls and clone size are given by that table; D and trimming were obtained from the DNA. The table shows about 320,000 clones, with around 83% occurring only once. CDR3 length: 14 residues. The V gene's germline CDR1 is LGHDT and CDR2 YNNKEL (reference sequence). Between the trimmed V and J ends, which lost 4 bases and 1 base, there was a span of 11 bases. This receptor was taken from a woman in her forties or fifties with acute or convalescent COVID-19. Material: peripheral blood. The V call is TRBV3-1 (or the pseudogene TRBV3-2), the J call TRBJ2-7; D gene uncertain. The CDR3 spells CASSPSLASYEQYF. CDR3 in DNA: TGTGCCAGCAGCCCCTCTTTAGCTTCCTACGAGCAGTACTTC.